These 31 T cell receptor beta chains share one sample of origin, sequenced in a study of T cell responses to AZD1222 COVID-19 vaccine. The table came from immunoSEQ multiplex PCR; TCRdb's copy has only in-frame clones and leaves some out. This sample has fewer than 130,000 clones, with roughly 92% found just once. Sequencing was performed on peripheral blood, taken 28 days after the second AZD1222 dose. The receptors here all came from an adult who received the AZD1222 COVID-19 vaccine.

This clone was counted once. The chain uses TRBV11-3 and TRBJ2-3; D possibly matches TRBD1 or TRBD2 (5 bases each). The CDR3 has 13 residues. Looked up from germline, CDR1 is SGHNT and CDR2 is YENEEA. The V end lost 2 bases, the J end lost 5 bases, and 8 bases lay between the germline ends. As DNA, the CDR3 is TGTGCCAGCAGCTTATGGGGACGAGATACGCAGTATTTT. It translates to CASSLWGRDTQYF.

CDR3 in amino acids: CASSTGAGTGRHF. CDR3 DNA: TGTGCCAGTAGTACTGGAGCCGGGACAGGGCGGCATTTT. This chain uses TRBV19 with TRBJ1-5; 9 positions agree with TRBD1. The CDR3 loop spans 13 amino acids. The V segment lost 4 bases and the J segment 15 bases; nucleotides outside the gene matches: 10. Germline V lookup: CDR1 LNHDA, CDR2 SQIVND (reference sequence).

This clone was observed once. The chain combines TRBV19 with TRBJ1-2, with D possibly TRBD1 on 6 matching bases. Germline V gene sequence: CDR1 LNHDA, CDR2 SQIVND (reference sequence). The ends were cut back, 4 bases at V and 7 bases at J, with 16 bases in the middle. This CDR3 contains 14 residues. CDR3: CASSREDSIAGYTF. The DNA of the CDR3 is TGTGCCAGTAGTAGGGAGGACAGTATTGCTGGCTACACCTTC.

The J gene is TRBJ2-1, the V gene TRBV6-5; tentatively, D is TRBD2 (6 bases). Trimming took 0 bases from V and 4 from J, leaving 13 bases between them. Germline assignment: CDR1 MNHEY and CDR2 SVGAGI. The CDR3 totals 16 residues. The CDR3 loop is CASSYSKGGTYNEQFF. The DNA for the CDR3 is TGTGCCAGCAGTTACTCAAAAGGCGGGACTTACAATGAGCAGTTCTTC.

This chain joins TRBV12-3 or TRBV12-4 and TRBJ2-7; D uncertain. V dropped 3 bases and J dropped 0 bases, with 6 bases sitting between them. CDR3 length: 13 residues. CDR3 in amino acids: CASSLMASYEQYF. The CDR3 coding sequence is TGTGCCAGCAGTTTGATGGCCTCCTACGAGCAGTACTTC.

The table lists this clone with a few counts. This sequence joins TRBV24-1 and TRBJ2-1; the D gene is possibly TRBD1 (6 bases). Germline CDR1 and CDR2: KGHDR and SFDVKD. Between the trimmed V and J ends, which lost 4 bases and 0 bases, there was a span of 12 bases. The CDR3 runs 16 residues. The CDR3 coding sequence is TGTGCCACCAGTGAGCCACAGGGAAGCTCCTACAATGAGCAGTTCTTC. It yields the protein CATSEPQGSSYNEQFF.

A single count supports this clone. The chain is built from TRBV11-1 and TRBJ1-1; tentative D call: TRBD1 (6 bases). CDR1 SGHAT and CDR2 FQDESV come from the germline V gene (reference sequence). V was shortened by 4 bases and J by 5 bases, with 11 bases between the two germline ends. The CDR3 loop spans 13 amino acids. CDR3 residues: CASSSQRGTEAFF. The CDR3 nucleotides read TGTGCCAGCAGCTCCCAGAGGGGGACTGAAGCTTTCTTT. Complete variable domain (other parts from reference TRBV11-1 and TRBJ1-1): EAEVAQSPRYKITEKSQAVAFWCDPISGHATLYWYRQILGQGPELLVQFQDESVVDDSQLPKDRFSAERLKGVDSTLKIQPAELGDSAMYLCASSSQRGTEAFFGQGTRLTVV.

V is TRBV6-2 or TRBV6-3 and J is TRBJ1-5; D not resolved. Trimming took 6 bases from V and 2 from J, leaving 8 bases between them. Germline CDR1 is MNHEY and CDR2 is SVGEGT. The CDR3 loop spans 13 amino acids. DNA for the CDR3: TGTGCCAGCAGCCCCAGAGGCAATCAGCCCCAGCATTTT. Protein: CASSPRGNQPQHF.

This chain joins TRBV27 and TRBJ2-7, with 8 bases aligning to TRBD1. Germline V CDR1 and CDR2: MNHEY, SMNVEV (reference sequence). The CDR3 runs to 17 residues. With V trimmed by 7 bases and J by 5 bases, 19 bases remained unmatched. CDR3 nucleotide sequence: TGTGCCAGCACCAGAGGACCAAACAGGGGGATTTTTGACGAGCAGTACTTC. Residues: CASTRGPNRGIFDEQYF.

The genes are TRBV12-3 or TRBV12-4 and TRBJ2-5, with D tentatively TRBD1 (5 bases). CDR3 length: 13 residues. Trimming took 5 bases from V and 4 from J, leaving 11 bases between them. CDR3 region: CASSLQDRETQYF. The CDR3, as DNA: TGTGCCAGCAGTCTACAGGACCGAGAGACCCAGTACTTC.

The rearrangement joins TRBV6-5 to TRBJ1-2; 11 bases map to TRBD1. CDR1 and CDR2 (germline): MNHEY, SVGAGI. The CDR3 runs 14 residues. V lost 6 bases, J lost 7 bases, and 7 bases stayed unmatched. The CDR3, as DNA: TGTGCCAGCAGCTATGGACAGGGGGCTTTTGGCTACACCTTC. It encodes CASSYGQGAFGYTF.

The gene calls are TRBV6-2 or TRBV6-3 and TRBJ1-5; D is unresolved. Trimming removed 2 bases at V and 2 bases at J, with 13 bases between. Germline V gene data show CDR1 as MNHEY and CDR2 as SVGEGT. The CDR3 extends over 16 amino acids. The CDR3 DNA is TGTGCCAGCAGTTACAGGATTAGGGTTCGCAATCAGCCCCAGCATTTT. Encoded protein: CASSYRIRVRNQPQHF.

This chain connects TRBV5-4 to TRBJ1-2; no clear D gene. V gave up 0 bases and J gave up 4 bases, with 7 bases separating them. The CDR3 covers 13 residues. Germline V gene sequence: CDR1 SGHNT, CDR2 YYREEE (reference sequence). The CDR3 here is CASSLEGFYGYTF. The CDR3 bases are TGTGCCAGCAGCTTGGAAGGGTTCTATGGCTACACCTTC. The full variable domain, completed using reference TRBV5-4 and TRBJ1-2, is ETGVTQSPTHLIKTRGQQVTLRCSSQSGHNTVSWYQQALGQGPQFIFQYYREEENGRGNFPPRFSGLQFPNYSSELNVNALELDDSALYLCASSLEGFYGYTFGSGTRLTVV.

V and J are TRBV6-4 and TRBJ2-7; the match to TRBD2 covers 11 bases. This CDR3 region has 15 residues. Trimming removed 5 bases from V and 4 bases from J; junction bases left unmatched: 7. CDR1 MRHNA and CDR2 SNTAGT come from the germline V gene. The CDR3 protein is CASSYLAGGPYEQYF. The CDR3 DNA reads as TGTGCCAGCAGTTACTTAGCGGGGGGGCCTTACGAGCAGTACTTC.

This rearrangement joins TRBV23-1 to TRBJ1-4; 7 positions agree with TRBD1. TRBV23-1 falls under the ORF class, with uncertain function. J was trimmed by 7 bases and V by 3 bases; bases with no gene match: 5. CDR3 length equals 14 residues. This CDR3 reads CASSQTGSGEKLFF. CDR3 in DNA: TGCGCCAGCAGTCAGACAGGGTCGGGTGAAAAACTGTTTTTT.

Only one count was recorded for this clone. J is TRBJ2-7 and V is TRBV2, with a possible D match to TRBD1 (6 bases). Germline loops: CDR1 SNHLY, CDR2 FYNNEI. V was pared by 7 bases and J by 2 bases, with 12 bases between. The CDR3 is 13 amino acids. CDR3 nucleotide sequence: TGTGCCAGCATGGAACAGGGCCCCTACGAGCAGTACTTC. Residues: CASMEQGPYEQYF.

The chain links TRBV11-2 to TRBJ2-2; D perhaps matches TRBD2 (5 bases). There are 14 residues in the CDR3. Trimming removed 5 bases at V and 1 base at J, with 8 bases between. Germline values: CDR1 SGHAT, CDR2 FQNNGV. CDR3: CASSPDLNTGELFF. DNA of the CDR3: TGTGCCAGCAGCCCGGACTTGAACACCGGGGAGCTGTTTTTT. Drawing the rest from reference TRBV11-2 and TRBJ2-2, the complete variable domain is EAGVAQSPRYKIIEKRQSVAFWCNPISGHATLYWYQQILGQGPKLLIQFQNNGVVDDSQLPKDRFSAERLKGVDSTLKIQPAKLEDSAVYLCASSPDLNTGELFFGEGSRLTVL.

The CDR3 loop is CASSIGGQVYEQYF. CDR3 bases: TGTGCCAGTAGTATAGGAGGACAGGTCTACGAGCAGTACTTC. The chain employs TRBV19 and TRBJ2-7, with 7 bases lining up with TRBD1. Trimming took 1 base from V and 3 from J; bases not matched to a gene: 3. The V gene's germline CDR1 is LNHDA and CDR2 SQIVND (reference sequence). This CDR3 spans 14 amino acids. The variable domain in full, completed from reference TRBV19 and TRBJ2-7, reads DGGITQSPKYLFRKEGQNVTLSCEQNLNHDAMYWYRQDPGQGLRLIYYSQIVNDFQKGDIAEGYSVSREKKESFPLTVTSAQKNPTAFYLCASSIGGQVYEQYFGPGTRLTVT.

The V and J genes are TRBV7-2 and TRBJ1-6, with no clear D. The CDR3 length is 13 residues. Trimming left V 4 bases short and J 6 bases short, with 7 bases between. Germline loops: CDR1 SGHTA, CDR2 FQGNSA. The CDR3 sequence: CASSSPFNSPLHF. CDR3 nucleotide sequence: TGTGCCAGCAGCTCTCCCTTTAATTCACCCCTCCACTTT.

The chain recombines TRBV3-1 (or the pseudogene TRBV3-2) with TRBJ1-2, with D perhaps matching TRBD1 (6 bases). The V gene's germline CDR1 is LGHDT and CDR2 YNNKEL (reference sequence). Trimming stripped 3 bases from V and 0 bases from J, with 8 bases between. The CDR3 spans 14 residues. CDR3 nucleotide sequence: TGTGCCAGCAGCCAGGGGGCCTCTAACTATGGCTACACCTTC. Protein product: CASSQGASNYGYTF.

CDR3 residues: CASSPAGTGYGGNTIYF. Written as DNA, the CDR3 is TGCGCCAGCAGTCCCGCCGGGACAGGGTATGGCGGAAACACCATATATTTT. V usage is TRBV4-3 and J usage is TRBJ1-3, with TRBD1 matching 9 bases. Per the germline V gene, CDR1 is LGHNA and CDR2 is YSLEER. This CDR3 region has 17 residues. With V trimmed by 6 bases and J by 4 bases, 13 bases remained unmatched.

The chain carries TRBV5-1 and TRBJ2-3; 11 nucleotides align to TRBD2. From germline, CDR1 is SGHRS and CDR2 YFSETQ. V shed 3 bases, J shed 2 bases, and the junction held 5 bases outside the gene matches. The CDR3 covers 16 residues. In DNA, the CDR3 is TGCGCCAGCAGCTCCCTAGCGGGGGGATCCACAGATACGCAGTATTTT. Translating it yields CASSSLAGGSTDTQYF.

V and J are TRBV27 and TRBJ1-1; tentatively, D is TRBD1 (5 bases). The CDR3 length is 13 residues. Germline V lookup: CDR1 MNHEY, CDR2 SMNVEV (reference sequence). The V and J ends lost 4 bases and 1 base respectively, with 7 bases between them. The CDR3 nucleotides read TGTGCCAGCAGTTGGGACCCGAACACTGAAGCTTTCTTT. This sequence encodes CASSWDPNTEAFF.

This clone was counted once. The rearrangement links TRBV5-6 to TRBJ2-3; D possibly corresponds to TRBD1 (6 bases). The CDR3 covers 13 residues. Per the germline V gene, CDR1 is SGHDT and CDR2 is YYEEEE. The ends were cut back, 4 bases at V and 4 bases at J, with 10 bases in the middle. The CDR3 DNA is TGTGCCAGCAGCCCACAGGGAGCAGATACGCAGTATTTT. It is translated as CASSPQGADTQYF.

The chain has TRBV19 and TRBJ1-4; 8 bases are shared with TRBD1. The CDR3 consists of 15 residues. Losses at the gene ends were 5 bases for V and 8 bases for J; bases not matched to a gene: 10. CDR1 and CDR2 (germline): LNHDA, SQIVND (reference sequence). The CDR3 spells CASSRPGGPGEKLFF. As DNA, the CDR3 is TGTGCCAGTAGTCGTCCAGGGGGCCCGGGGGAAAAACTGTTTTTT.

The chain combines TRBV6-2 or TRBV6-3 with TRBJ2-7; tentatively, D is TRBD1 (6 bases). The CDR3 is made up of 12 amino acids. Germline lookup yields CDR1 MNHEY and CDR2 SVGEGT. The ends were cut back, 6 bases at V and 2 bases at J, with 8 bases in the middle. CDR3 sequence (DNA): TGTGCCAGCAGCTCAGGGGCCTACGAGCAGTACTTC. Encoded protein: CASSSGAYEQYF.

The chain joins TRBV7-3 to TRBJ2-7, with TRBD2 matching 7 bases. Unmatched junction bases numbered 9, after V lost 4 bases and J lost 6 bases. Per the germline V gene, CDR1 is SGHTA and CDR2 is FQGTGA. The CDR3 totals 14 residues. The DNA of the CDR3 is TGTGCCAGCAGCTGGGGAGGGGAGTCTGGCGAGCAGTACTTC. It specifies CASSWGGESGEQYF.

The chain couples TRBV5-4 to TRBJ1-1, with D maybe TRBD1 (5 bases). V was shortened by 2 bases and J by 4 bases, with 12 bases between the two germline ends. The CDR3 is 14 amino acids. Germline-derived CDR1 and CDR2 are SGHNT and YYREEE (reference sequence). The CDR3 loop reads CASSFGQRATEAFF. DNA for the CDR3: TGTGCCAGCAGCTTTGGACAAAGGGCCACTGAAGCTTTCTTT.

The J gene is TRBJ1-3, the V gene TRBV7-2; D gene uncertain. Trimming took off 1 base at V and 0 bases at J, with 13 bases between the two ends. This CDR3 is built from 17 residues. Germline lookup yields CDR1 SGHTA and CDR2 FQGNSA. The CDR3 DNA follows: TGTGCCAGCAGCTTAGTGGCGGCCGGCCTCTCTGGAAACACCATATATTTT. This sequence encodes CASSLVAAGLSGNTIYF.

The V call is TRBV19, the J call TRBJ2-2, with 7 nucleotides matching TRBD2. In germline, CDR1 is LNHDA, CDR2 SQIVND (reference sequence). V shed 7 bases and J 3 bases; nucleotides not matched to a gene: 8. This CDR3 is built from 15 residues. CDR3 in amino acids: CASTWGRADTGELFF. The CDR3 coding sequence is TGTGCCAGTACCTGGGGGAGGGCAGACACCGGGGAGCTGTTTTTT.

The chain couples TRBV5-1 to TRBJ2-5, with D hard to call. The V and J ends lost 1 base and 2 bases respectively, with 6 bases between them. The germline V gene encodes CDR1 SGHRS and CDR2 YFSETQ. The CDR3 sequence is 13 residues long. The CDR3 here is CASSLTLQETQYF. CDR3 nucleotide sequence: TGCGCCAGCAGCTTGACCCTACAAGAGACCCAGTACTTC.